Presented here are 14 T cell receptor beta chains from one specimen sequenced in a study of cytomegalovirus exposure and HLA in healthy donors (dated by TCRdb to about 2017). Library preparation was by the immunoSEQ multiplex PCR assay. A mixture of 60 forward primers for TCR Vbeta segments and 13 reverse primers for TCR Jbeta segments was used in the multiplex PCR. TCRdb retrieved this table from immuneACCESS and kept in-frame rearrangements only. Not all clones are present; in checked studies, unresolved V genes account for under half, and no reason is known for the remainder. For this sample the table gives roughly 200,000 clones, of which about 80% were detected only once. Together, the top ten hold roughly 4.5% of the sample. The material sequenced was PBMCs. The receptors originated from a woman younger than 45 in good health and CMV-seropositive.

This chain connects TRBV7-8 to TRBJ1-3; 9 nucleotides match TRBD1. CDR3 length: 17 amino acids. Germline assignment: CDR1 SGHVS and CDR2 FQNEAQ. V lost 5 bases and J lost 3; bases outside the gene matches: 11. For the CDR3, the DNA is TGTGCCAGCAGCCCTCCCGGGACAGGGAGTTTTGGAAACACCATATATTTT. It specifies CASSPPGTGSFGNTIYF.

The table lists this clone with a count of one. The chain carries TRBV7-2 and TRBJ1-1; TRBD1 matches 7 bases. This CDR3 has 13 residues. The junction had 2 bases not matched to a gene; V was cut back by 4 bases and J by 3 bases. Germline CDR1 SGHTA, CDR2 FQGNSA. The CDR3 protein is CASSSQGDTEAFF. DNA of the CDR3: TGTGCCAGCAGCTCTCAGGGGGACACTGAAGCTTTCTTT.

The chain couples TRBV6-5 to TRBJ1-2; TRBD1 might be the D (6 bases). Trimming removed 0 bases at V and 1 base at J, with 9 bases between. The CDR3 runs to 15 residues. CDR1 and CDR2 from the germline V gene are MNHEY and SVGAGI. The DNA for the CDR3 is TGTGCCAGCAGTTACTCGAGGGGGATTAACTATGGCTACACCTTC. Translated, it gives CASSYSRGINYGYTF.

The chain links TRBV5-1 to TRBJ1-1; 7 bases fit TRBD1. This CDR3 has 13 amino acids. Germline CDR1 is SGHRS and CDR2 is YFSETQ. With 7 bases clipped from V and 4 bases from J, the junction kept 7 bases outside the gene matches. The CDR3 region is CASGYQGGTEAFF. The CDR3 DNA is TGCGCCAGCGGTTATCAGGGGGGCACTGAAGCTTTCTTT.

This sequence joins TRBV4-2 and TRBJ1-1, with 10 bases that match TRBD1. The CDR3 length is 15 residues. Trimming at V came to 1 base and at J to 5 bases, leaving 4 bases not matched to a gene. Germline assignment: CDR1 LGHNA and CDR2 YNFKEQ. The CDR3 nucleotides are TGTGCCAGCAGCCAAGGACAGGGGGCAGGAACTGAAGCTTTCTTT. Its translation is CASSQGQGAGTEAFF.

This clone showed up just once. The CDR3 DNA is TGTGCCAGCAGTTATGGCCCAACCTACGAGCAGTACTTC. Translating gives CASSYGPTYEQYF. The genes are TRBV27 and TRBJ2-7, with D unclear. The V end was cut by 4 bases, the J end by 2 bases, with 9 bases between. Germline V gives CDR1 MNHEY, CDR2 SMNVEV (reference sequence). CDR3 size: 13 residues.

A word on this clone: A junction end diverges from the germline sequence, so it may reflect a read error. This chain links TRBV4-3 with TRBJ1-2, with a weak D call TRBD1 (5 bases). This CDR3 region has 18 residues. The germline V gene encodes CDR1 LGHNA and CDR2 YSLEER. The CDR3 reads CASSQVGSPRQGLDPPPF. CDR3 DNA sequence: TGCGCCAGCAGCCAAGTTGGGTCCCCCCGGCAGGGACTTGATCCGCCTCCCTTC.

The chain joins TRBV5-1 to TRBJ2-1; TRBD2 is a possible D gene (5 bases). Germline V lookup: CDR1 SGHRS, CDR2 YFSETQ. Trimming removed 2 bases from V and 3 bases from J, with 21 bases in between. The CDR3 sequence is 18 residues long. CDR3 protein: CASSFYPRGQRLYNEQFF. CDR3 DNA: TGCGCCAGCAGCTTCTACCCCCGCGGGCAGCGGCTCTACAATGAGCAGTTCTTC.

This chain connects TRBV2 to TRBJ1-1, with D unresolved. There are 14 residues in the CDR3. Deletions cut 7 bases from V and 4 bases from J, with 16 bases between. Germline assignment: CDR1 SNHLY and CDR2 FYNNEI. The CDR3 DNA sequence: TGTGCCAGCACTCCCCAAGGACGGGGCACTGAAGCTTTCTTT. Its protein is CASTPQGRGTEAFF.

V gene TRBV18 combines with J gene TRBJ2-7, with 8 bases identical to TRBD2. Germline lookup yields CDR1 KGHSH and CDR2 LQKENI. This CDR3 comprises 15 residues. V gave up 3 bases and J gave up 3 bases; unmatched junction bases: 7. CDR3 in amino acids: CASSPAGTRSYEQYF. The DNA for the CDR3 is TGTGCCAGCTCACCGGCCGGGACTAGGAGCTACGAGCAGTACTTC.

The chain has TRBV2 and TRBJ2-3; D possibly corresponds to TRBD2 (5 bases). CDR1 is SNHLY, CDR2 FYNNEI, per germline. CDR3 length equals 13 residues. V lost 6 bases and J 6 bases, leaving 13 bases between the germline ends. The CDR3 DNA sequence: TGTGCCAGCAGGCAGACCCCGGGGGATACGCAGTATTTT. Its translation: CASRQTPGDTQYF.

The gene calls are TRBV6-5 and TRBJ1-1; 11 nucleotides align to TRBD1. Trimming removed 2 bases from V and 3 bases from J; junction bases left unmatched: 2. The CDR3 covers 15 residues. Germline lookup yields CDR1 MNHEY and CDR2 SVGAGI. The CDR3 region is CASSYGDRGDTEAFF. The CDR3 coding sequence is TGTGCCAGCAGTTACGGGGACAGGGGGGACACTGAAGCTTTCTTT.

The rearrangement uses TRBV7-6 and TRBJ1-3, with TRBD1 identical over 7 bases. This CDR3 spans 15 amino acids. J lost 4 bases, V lost 2 bases, and 5 bases had no gene match. Germline values: CDR1 SGHVS, CDR2 FNYEAQ. The CDR3: CASSLFDRAGNTIYF. The CDR3 DNA follows: TGTGCCAGCAGCTTATTTGACAGGGCCGGAAACACCATATATTTT.

This clone was recorded a few times. V and J are TRBV27 and TRBJ1-1, with 9 bases matching TRBD1. CDR1 and CDR2 (germline): MNHEY, SMNVEV (reference sequence). The junction had 8 bases not matched to a gene; V was cut back by 5 bases and J by 1 base. The CDR3 totals 16 residues. CDR3 sequence: CASSPGQGMGNTEAFF. As DNA, the CDR3 is TGTGCCAGCAGTCCCGGACAGGGGATGGGGAACACTGAAGCTTTCTTT.